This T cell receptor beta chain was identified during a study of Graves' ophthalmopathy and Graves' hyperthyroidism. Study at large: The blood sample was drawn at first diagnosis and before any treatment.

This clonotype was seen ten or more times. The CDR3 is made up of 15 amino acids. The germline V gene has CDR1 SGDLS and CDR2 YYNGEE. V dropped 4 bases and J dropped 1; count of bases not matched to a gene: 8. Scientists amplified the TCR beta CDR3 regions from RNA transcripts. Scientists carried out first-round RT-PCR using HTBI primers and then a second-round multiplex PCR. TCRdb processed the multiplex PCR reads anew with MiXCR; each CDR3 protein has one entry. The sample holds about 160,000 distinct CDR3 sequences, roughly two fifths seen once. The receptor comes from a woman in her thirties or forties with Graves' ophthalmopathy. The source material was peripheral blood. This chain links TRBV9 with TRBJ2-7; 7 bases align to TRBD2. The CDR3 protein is CASSLGGTSSYEQYF. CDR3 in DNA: TGTGCCAGCAGCCTGGGGGGGACGTCATCCTACGAGCAGTACTTC. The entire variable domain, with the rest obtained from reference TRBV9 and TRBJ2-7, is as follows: DSGVTQTPKHLITATGQRVTLRCSPRSGDLSVYWYQQSLDQGLQFLIQYYNGEERAKGNILERFSAQQFPDLHSELNLSSLELGDSALYFCASSLGGTSSYEQYFGPGTRLTVT.